These T cell receptor beta chains were read from a single sample in a study of T cells in Graves' hyperthyroidism and ophthalmopathy. MiXCR, applied by TCRdb to the multiplex PCR reads, yields one record per CDR3 protein. The sample carries hundreds of thousands of distinct CDR3 sequences, 46% recorded once. The material sequenced was peripheral blood or thyroid tissue (not recorded which). These receptors came from a woman between 18 and 29 years old with Graves' hyperthyroidism. The CDR3 runs from the conserved cysteine through the conserved F or W. The D gene is left open where the match is weak. Clone size appears in some rows only: once, few, many, or a class for an expanded clone.

cdr3_aa: CSVASGTDYGYTF
cdr3_nt: TGCAGCGTTGCCTCAGGGACAGACTATGGCTACACCTTC
d_call: TRBD1
clone_size: many
v_call: TRBV29-1
j_call: TRBJ1-2

cdr3_aa: CATTSSGRGGELYF
cdr3_nt: TGTGCCACCACCTCTAGCGGGAGGGGTGGGGAGCTGTACTTC
d_call: TRBD2
clone_size: -
v_call: TRBV15
j_call: TRBJ2-7

cdr3_aa: CALKGKGRAEAFF
cdr3_nt: TGTGCCCTAAAGGGGAAAGGGCGCGCTGAAGCTTTCTTT
d_call: -
clone_size: few
v_call: TRBV12-3/TRBV12-4
j_call: TRBJ1-1

cdr3_aa: CSARGAGGQPEETQYF
cdr3_nt: TGCAGCGCCCGGGGGGCAGGGGGACAGCCCGAAGAGACCCAGTACTTC
d_call: -
clone_size: -
v_call: TRBV29-1
j_call: TRBJ2-5

cdr3_aa: CASSEGPGQFNSPLHF
cdr3_nt: TGTGCCAGCAGTGAAGGCCCGGGACAGTTTAATTCACCCCTCCACTTT
d_call: TRBD1
clone_size: few
v_call: TRBV25-1
j_call: TRBJ1-6

cdr3_aa: CSVGARTGIPEQYF
cdr3_nt: TGCAGCGTTGGGGCGAGGACAGGAATTCCCGAGCAGTACTTC
d_call: TRBD1
clone_size: few
v_call: TRBV29-1
j_call: TRBJ2-7

cdr3_aa: CASSEDLAGGGIDEQYF
cdr3_nt: TGTGCCAGCAGCGAAGACCTAGCGGGAGGGGGGATTGACGAGCAGTACTTC
d_call: TRBD2
clone_size: -
v_call: TRBV9
j_call: TRBJ2-7

cdr3_aa: CATSDREGSYTF
cdr3_nt: TGTGCCACCAGTGACAGAGAGGGTAGCTACACCTTC
d_call: -
clone_size: -
v_call: TRBV24-1
j_call: TRBJ1-2

cdr3_aa: CASSGSTGAQPQHF
cdr3_nt: TGTGCCAGCAGTGGGTCCACGGGGGCCCAGCCCCAGCATTTT
d_call: -
clone_size: many
v_call: TRBV2
j_call: TRBJ1-5

cdr3_aa: CSAISTLHNYGYTF
cdr3_nt: TGCAGCGCAATATCGACCCTGCATAACTATGGCTACACCTTC
d_call: -
clone_size: -
v_call: TRBV29-1
j_call: TRBJ1-2